The source of this T cell receptor beta chain is a study of blood T cells in healthy people across ages. Study in general: In model experiments, template switching was able to capture about one barcoded beta molecule for every two T cells that were present.

Each donor's blood draw was roughly 10 milliliters of peripheral blood. Extraction yielded at least 6 micrograms of total RNA per sample. PCR was performed a second time for about 7 to 11 cycles using a sample-barcoded 5' primer and a J-beta primer mix. A template-switch adaptor containing 12 random nucleotides labeled each cDNA molecule. TCRdb reanalysed the 5' RACE reads using MiXCR and keeps one entry per CDR3 protein. The data hold some 1.6 million distinct CDR3 sequences, with about 32% observed a single time. This TCR was recovered from a woman aged 25-40 years in good health. Sequencing was carried out using blood.

The CDR3 region is CSARAQISNYGYTF. The CDR3 bases are TGCAGTGCTAGAGCCCAGATTTCTAACTATGGCTACACCTTC. The chain joins TRBV20-1 to TRBJ1-2, with D unresolved. This CDR3 contains 14 residues. Trimming cost V 1 base and J 0 bases, with 9 bases left between them. The germline V gene encodes CDR1 DFQATT and CDR2 SNEGSKA (reference sequence).